This paragraph covers one T cell receptor (beta chain) sequence. Antigen specificity is unknown. In TCRdb, the reads were re-called with MiXCR into one record per CDR3 protein. Among approximately 750,000 distinct CDR3 sequences listed, less than 40% were seen once. The CDR3 covers 12 residues. V was trimmed by 2 bases and J by 7 bases, leaving 8 bases between them. CDR1 and CDR2 from the germline V gene are MNHGY and SAAAGT. The data belong to a study of T cell repertoires in cytomegalovirus infection. Whole-study findings and limits: Predominance within the ex vivo response was attributable to HLA-C-restricted CMV-specific TCR beta clonotypes. Carriage of CMV together with the relevant HLA was identifiable through cumulative public TCR beta family frequency.

The material sequenced was PBMCs. This chain connects TRBV6-8 to TRBJ2-5; D is ambiguous. This TCR was recovered from a human donor in good health (CMV status not recorded). Some clones in this sample may be carry-over from other donors' samples. The CDR3 DNA sequence: TGTGCCAGCAGTTACCTCGGCGGGACCCAGTACTTC. It encodes CASSYLGGTQYF.